This T cell receptor (beta chain) emerged from a study of cytomegalovirus exposure and HLA in healthy donors. Study-level information: The 130 or so validation repertoires used the same platform as the roughly 700 first-cohort repertoires (as reported by a later analysis).

About this clone itself: The antigen remains undetermined.

Libraries were prepared by immunoSEQ multiplex PCR; TCRdb keeps only in-frame clonotypes and omits some of them. Of approximately 230,000 clones listed, roughly 87% were seen once; the top ten hold more than 10%. The validation cohort, a group of over a hundred subjects, included the donors and was separate from the approximately 660-subject first cohort. Findings of the study overall: Most TCR sequences proved rare, with some public TCRs found in many donors. The study designated 150 or so TCR beta chains cytomegalovirus-associated.

The CDR3 runs to 15 residues. Trimming shortened V by 2 bases and J by 5 bases, and 12 bases separated the two germline ends. The germline V gene has CDR1 SGHVS and CDR2 FNYEAQ. The source is a man aged 18 to 35 in good health and CMV-seropositive. The chain is built from TRBV7-6 and TRBJ2-2, with D perhaps matching TRBD1 (6 bases). Sequenced sample: PBMCs. Here the CDR3 reads CASSLQGPGTGELFF. Written as DNA, the CDR3 is TGTGCCAGCAGCTTACAGGGGCCGGGGACCGGGGAGCTGTTTTTT.